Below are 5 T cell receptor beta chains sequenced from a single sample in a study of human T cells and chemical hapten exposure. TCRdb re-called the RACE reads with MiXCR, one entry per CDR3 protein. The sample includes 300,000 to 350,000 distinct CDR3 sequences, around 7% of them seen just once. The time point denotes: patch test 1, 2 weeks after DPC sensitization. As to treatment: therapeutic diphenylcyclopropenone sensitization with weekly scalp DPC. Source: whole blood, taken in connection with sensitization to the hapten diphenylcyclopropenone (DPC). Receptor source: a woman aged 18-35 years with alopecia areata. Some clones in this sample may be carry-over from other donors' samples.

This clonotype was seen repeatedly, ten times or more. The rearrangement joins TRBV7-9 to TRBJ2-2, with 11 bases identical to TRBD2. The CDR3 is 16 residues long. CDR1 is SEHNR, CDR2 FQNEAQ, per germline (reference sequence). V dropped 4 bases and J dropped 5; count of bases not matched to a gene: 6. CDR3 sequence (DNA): TGTGCCAGCAGCTCACCGACTAGCGGGGATACCGGGGAGCTGTTTTTT. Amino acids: CASSSPTSGDTGELFF.

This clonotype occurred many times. CDR3 nucleotides: TGTGCCAGCAGCTTTAGCGGCGGGACTGAAGCTTTCTTT. Protein: CASSFSGGTEAFF. The chain joins TRBV11-3 to TRBJ1-1; D is undetermined. Germline CDR1 SGHNT, CDR2 YENEEA. The CDR3 consists of 13 residues. The V and J ends lost 3 bases and 5 bases respectively, with 10 bases between them.

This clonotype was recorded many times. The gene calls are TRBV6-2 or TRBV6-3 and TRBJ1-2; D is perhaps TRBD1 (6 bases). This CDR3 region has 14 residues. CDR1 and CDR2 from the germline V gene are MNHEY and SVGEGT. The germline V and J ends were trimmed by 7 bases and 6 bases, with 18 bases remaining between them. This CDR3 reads CASTPPDRRNGYTF. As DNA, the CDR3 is TGTGCCAGCACTCCCCCTGACAGGAGGAATGGCTACACCTTC.

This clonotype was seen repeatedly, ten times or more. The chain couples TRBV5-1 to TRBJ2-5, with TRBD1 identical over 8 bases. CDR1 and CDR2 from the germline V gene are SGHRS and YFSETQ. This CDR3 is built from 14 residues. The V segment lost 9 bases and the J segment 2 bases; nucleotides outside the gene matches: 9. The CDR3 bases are TGCGCCACCATGAGGACAGGGCAACAAGAGACCCAGTACTTC. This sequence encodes CATMRTGQQETQYF.

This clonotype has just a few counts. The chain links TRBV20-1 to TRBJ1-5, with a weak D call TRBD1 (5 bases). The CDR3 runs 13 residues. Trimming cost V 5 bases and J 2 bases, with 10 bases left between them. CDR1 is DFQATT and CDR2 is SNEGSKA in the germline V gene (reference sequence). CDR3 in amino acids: CSAQRGGNQPQHF. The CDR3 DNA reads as TGCAGTGCTCAAAGGGGCGGCAATCAGCCCCAGCATTTT.